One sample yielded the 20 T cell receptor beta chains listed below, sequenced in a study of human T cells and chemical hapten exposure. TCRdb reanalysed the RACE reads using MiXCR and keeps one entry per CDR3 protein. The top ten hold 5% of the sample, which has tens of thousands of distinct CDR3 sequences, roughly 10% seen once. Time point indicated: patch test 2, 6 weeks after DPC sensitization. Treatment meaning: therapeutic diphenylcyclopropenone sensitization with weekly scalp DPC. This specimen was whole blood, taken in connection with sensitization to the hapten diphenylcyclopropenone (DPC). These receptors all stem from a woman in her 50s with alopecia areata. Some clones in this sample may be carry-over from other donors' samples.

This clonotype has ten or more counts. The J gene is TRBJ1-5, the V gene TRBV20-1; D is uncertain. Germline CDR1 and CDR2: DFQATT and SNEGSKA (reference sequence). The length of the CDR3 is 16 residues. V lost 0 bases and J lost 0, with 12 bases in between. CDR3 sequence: CSARDIDGHSNQPQHF. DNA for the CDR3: TGCAGTGCTAGAGATATAGACGGCCATAGCAATCAGCCCCAGCATTTT.

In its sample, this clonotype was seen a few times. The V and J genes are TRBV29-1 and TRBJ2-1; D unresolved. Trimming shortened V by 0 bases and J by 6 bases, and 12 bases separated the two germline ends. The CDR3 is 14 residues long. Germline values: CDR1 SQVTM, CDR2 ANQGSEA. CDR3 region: CSVEDLRWGNEQFF. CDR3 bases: TGCAGCGTTGAAGATCTGCGGTGGGGCAATGAGCAGTTCTTC.

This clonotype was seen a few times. This CDR3 reads CASTLEVTNEKLFF. CDR3 DNA sequence: TGTGCCAGCACCTTGGAGGTTACTAATGAAAAACTGTTTTTT. The V call is TRBV2, the J call TRBJ1-4; D remains unclear. In germline, CDR1 is SNHLY, CDR2 FYNNEI. The CDR3 is 14 residues long. Trimming left V 7 bases short and J 2 bases short, with 11 bases between.

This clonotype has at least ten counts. The CDR3 is CASSFREQYF. CDR3 DNA sequence: TGTGCCAGCAGTTTCAGAGAGCAGTACTTC. The chain combines TRBV28 with TRBJ2-7; D not certain. V shed 3 bases and J shed 7 bases, with 4 bases lying between them. Per the germline V gene, CDR1 is MDHEN and CDR2 is SYDVKM. This CDR3 comprises 10 residues.

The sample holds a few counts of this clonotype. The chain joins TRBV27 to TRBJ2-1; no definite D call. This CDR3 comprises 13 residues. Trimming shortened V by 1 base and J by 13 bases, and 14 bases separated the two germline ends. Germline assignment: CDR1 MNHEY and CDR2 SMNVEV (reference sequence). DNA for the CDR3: TGTGCCAGCAGTTTATATAGACTTGCTGTTCAGTTCTTC. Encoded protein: CASSLYRLAVQFF.

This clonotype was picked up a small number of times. The CDR3 region is CASSYDPNRYNEQFF. For the CDR3, the DNA is TGTGCCAGCAGTTACGACCCAAATCGCTACAATGAGCAGTTCTTC. The chain uses TRBV6-2 or TRBV6-3 and TRBJ2-1; unclear D gene. This CDR3 region has 15 residues. Per the germline V gene, CDR1 is MNHEY and CDR2 is SVGEGT. V gave up 2 bases and J gave up 3 bases, with 11 bases separating them.

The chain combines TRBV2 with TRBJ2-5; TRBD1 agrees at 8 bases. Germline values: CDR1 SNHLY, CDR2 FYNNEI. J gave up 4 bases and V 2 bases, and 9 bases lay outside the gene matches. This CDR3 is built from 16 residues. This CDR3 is CASSELGQGFGETQYF. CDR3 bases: TGTGCCAGCAGTGAACTAGGACAGGGCTTTGGAGAGACCCAGTACTTC.

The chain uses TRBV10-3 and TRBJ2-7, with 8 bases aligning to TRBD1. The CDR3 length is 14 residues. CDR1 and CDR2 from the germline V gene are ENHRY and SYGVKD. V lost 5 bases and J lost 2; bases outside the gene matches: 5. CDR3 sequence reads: CAISRGQETYEQYF. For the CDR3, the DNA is TGTGCCATCAGTAGGGGACAGGAGACCTACGAGCAGTACTTC.

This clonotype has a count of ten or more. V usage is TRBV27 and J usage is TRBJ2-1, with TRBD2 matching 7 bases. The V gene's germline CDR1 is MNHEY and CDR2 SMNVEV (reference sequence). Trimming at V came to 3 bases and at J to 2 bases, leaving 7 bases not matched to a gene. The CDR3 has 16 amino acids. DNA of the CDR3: TGTGCCAGCAGTTTCATCGCTAGCGGAACCTACAATGAGCAGTTCTTC. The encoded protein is CASSFIASGTYNEQFF.

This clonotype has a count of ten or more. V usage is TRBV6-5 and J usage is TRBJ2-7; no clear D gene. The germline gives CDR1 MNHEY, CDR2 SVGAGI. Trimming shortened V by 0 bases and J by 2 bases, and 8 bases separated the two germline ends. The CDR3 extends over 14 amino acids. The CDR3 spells CASSYSPATYEQYF. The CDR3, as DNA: TGTGCCAGCAGTTACTCACCAGCTACCTACGAGCAGTACTTC.

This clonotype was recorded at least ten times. CDR3 protein: CASSPQLAGSYNEQFF. In DNA form, the CDR3 reads TGTGCCAGCAGCCCACAGCTAGCAGGCTCCTACAATGAGCAGTTCTTC. V usage is TRBV7-2 and J usage is TRBJ2-1; maybe TRBD2 (5 bases). Germline lookup yields CDR1 SGHTA and CDR2 FQGNSA. The CDR3 runs to 16 residues. V was shortened by 5 bases and J by 0 bases, with 14 bases between the two germline ends.

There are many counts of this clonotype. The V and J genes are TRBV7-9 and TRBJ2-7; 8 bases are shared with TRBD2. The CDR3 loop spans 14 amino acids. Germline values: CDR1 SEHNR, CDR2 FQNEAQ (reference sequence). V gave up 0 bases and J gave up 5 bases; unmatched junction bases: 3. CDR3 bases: TGTGCCAGCAGCTTAGCGGGACTAGATCACGAGCAGTACTTC. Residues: CASSLAGLDHEQYF.

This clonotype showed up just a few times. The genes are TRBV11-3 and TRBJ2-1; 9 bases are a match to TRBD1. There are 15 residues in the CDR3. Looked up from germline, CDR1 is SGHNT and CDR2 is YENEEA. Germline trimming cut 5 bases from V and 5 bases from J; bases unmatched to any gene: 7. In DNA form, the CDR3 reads TGTGCCAGCAGCCGGTCCGGGACAGGGAACAATGAGCAGTTCTTC. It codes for CASSRSGTGNNEQFF.

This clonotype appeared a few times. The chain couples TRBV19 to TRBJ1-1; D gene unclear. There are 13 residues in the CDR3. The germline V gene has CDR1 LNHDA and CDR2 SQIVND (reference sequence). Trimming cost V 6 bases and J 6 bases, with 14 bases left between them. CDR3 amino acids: CASSADREAEAFF. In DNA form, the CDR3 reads TGTGCCAGTAGCGCAGACCGGGAGGCTGAAGCTTTCTTT.

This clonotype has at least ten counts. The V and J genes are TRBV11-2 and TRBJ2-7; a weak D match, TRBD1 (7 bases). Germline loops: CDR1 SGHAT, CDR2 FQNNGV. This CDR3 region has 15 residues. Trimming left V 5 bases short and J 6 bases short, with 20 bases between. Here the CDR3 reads CASSPLRTGGSEQYF. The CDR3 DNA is TGTGCCAGCAGCCCTTTAAGGACAGGAGGGAGCGAGCAGTACTTC.

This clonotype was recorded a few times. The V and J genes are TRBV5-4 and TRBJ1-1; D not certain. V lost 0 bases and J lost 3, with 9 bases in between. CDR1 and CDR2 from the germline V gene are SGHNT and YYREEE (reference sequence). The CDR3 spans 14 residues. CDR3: CASSLGQRDTEAFF. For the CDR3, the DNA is TGTGCCAGCAGCTTGGGTCAGCGGGACACTGAAGCTTTCTTT.

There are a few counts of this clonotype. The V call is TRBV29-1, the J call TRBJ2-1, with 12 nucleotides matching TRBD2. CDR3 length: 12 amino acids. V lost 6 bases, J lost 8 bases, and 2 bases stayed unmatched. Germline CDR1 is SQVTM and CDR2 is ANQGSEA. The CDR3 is CSVRTSGDEQFF. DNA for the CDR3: TGCAGCGTACGGACTAGCGGGGATGAGCAGTTCTTC.

CDR3 region: CASSTGTGIDQPQHF. For the CDR3, the DNA is TGTGCCAGCAGCACCGGGACAGGGATTGATCAGCCCCAGCATTTT. The V and J genes are TRBV5-4 and TRBJ1-5, with TRBD1 matching over 9 bases. V shed 4 bases, J shed 5 bases, and the junction held 7 bases outside the gene matches. This CDR3 is built from 15 residues. The V gene's germline CDR1 is SGHNT and CDR2 YYREEE (reference sequence). Based on the CDR3 plus reference TRBV5-4 and TRBJ1-5, the full variable domain is ETGVTQSPTHLIKTRGQQVTLRCSSQSGHNTVSWYQQALGQGPQFIFQYYREEENGRGNFPPRFSGLQFPNYSSELNVNALELDDSALYLCASSTGTGIDQPQHFGDGTRLSIL.

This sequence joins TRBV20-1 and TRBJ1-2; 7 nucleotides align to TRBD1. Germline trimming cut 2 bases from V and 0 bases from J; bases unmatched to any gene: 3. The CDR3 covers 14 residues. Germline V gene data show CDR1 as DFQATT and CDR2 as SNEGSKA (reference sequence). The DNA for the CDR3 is TGCAGTGCTAGAAGGGACAGTACTAACTATGGCTACACCTTC. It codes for CSARRDSTNYGYTF.

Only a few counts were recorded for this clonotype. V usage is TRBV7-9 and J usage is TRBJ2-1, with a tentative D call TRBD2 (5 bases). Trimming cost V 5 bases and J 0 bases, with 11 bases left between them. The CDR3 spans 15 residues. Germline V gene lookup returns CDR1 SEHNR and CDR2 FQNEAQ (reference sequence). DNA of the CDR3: TGTGCCAGCAGCCCTACTAGAAACTCCTACAATGAGCAGTTCTTC. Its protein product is CASSPTRNSYNEQFF.